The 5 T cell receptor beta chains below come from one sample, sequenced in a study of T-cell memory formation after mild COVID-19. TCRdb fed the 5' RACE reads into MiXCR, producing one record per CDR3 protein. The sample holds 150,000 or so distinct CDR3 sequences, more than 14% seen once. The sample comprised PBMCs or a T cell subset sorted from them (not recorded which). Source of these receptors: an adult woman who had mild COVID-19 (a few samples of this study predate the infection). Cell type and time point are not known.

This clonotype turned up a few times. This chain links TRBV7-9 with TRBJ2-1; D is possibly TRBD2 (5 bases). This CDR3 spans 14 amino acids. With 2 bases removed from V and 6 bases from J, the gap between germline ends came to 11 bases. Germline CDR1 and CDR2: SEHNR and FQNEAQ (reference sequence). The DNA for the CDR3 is TGTGCCAGCAGCTTAAATCTAGCCGGCAATGAGCAGTTCTTC. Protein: CASSLNLAGNEQFF.

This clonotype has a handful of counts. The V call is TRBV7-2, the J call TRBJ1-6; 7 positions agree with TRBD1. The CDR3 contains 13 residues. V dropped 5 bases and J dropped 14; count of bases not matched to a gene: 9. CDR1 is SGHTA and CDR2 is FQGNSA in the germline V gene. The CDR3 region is CASSPGTAKALHF. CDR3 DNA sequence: TGTGCCAGCAGCCCTGGGACAGCCAAGGCCCTCCACTTT.

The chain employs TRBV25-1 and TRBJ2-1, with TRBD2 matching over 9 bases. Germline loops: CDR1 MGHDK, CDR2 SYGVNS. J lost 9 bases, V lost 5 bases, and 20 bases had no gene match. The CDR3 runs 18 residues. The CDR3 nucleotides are TGTGCCAGCAGTAGGAGGGGAGTGGTGCGGGAGGGCCGAAGTGAGCAGTTCTTC. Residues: CASSRRGVVREGRSEQFF.

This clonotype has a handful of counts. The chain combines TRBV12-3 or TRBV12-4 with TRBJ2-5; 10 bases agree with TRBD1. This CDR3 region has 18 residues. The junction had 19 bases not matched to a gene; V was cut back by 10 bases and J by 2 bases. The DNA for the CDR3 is TGTGCCATCAGGGACAGGGGAAGGACTAGCCAGTTTCAAGAGACCCAGTACTTC. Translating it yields CAIRDRGRTSQFQETQYF.

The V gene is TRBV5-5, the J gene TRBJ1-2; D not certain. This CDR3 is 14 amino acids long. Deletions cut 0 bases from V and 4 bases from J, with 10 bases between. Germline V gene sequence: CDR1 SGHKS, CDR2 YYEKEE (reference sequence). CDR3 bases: TGTGCCAGCAGCTTGGAAGTCCTACCCTATGGCTACACCTTC. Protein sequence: CASSLEVLPYGYTF.